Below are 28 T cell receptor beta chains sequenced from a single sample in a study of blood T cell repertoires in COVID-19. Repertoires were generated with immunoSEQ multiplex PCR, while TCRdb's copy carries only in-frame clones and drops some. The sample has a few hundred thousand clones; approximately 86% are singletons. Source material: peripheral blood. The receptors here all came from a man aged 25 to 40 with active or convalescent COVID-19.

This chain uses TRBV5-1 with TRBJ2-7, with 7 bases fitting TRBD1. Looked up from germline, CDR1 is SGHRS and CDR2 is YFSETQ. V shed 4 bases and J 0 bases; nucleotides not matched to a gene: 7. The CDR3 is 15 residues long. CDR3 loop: CASSPTGLFSYEQYF. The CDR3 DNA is TGCGCCAGCAGCCCGACAGGGCTATTCTCCTACGAGCAGTACTTC. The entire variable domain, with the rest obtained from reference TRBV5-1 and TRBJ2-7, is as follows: KAGVTQTPRYLIKTRGQQVTLSCSPISGHRSVSWYQQTPGQGLQFLFEYFSETQRNKGNFPGRFSGRQFSNSRSEMNVSTLELGDSALYLCASSPTGLFSYEQYFGPGTRLTVT.

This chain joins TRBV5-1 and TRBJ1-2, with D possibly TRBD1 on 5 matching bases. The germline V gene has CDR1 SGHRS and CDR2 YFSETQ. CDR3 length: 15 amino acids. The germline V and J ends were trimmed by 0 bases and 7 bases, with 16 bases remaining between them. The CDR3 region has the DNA TGCGCCAGCAGCTTGGCCACCCCAGGGTCGGTTGGCTACACCTTC. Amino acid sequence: CASSLATPGSVGYTF.

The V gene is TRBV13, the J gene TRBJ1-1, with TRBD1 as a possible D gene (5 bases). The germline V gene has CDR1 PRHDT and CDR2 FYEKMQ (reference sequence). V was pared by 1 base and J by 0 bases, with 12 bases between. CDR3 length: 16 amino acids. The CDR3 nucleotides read TGTGCCAGCAGCTTAGTAGGGGATGTCATGAACACTGAAGCTTTCTTT. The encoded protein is CASSLVGDVMNTEAFF.

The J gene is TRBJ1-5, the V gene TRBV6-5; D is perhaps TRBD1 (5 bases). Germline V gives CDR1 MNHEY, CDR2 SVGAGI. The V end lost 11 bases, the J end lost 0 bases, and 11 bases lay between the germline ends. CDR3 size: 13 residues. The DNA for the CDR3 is TGTGCCGCCCGGGGGGGTAGCAATCAGCCCCAGCATTTT. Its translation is CAARGGSNQPQHF.

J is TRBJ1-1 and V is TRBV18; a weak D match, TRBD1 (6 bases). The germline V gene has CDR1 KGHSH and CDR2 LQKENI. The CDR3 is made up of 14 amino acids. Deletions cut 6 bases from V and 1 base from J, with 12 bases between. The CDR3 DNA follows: TGTGCCAGCTCTACCCGGACAGAGAACACTGAAGCTTTCTTT. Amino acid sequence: CASSTRTENTEAFF.

The DNA for the CDR3 is TGTGCCAGCAGCTTAGCAGCGGGGGGAGTCGAGCAGTACTTC. It codes for CASSLAAGGVEQYF. This sequence joins TRBV7-9 and TRBJ2-7, with 9 bases identical to TRBD2. The CDR3 sequence is 14 residues long. The germline gives CDR1 SEHNR, CDR2 FQNEAQ (reference sequence). With 0 bases clipped from V and 6 bases from J, the junction kept 3 bases outside the gene matches.

CDR3 DNA sequence: TGTGCCAGCAGCCAGGGACAGGGAGGTGGCTACACCTTC. It codes for CASSQGQGGGYTF. The chain has TRBV9 and TRBJ1-2, with TRBD1 identical over 9 bases. CDR1 SGDLS and CDR2 YYNGEE come from the germline V gene. The J segment lost 7 bases and the V segment lost 4 bases, leaving 5 bases of the junction unmatched. This CDR3 contains 13 residues.

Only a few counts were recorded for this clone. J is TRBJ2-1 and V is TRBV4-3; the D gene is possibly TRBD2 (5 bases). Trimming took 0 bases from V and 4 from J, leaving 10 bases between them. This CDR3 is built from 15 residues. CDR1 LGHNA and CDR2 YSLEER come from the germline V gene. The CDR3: CASSQEASPYNEQFF. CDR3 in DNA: TGCGCCAGCAGCCAAGAAGCTAGCCCGTACAATGAGCAGTTCTTC.

This CDR3 is CASSLAQWEGTDTQYF. CDR3 coding DNA: TGTGCCAGCAGCTTAGCCCAGTGGGAGGGGACAGATACGCAGTATTTT. The rearrangement uses TRBV7-9 and TRBJ2-3, with 7 bases that match TRBD2. This CDR3 is built from 16 residues. Looked up from germline, CDR1 is SEHNR and CDR2 is FQNEAQ (reference sequence). V shed 0 bases and J 3 bases; nucleotides not matched to a gene: 6. The full variable domain, rest sourced from reference TRBV7-9 and TRBJ2-3, is DTGVSQNPRHKITKRGQNVTFRCDPISEHNRLYWYRQTLGQGPEFLTYFQNEAQLEKSRLLSDRFSAERPKGSFSTLEIQRTEQGDSAMYLCASSLAQWEGTDTQYFGPGTRLTVL.

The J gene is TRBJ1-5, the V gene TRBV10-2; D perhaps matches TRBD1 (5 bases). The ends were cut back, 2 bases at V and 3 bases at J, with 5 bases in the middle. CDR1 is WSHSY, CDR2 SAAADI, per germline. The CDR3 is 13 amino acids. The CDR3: CASSEGHNQPQHF. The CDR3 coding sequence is TGCGCCAGCAGTGAGGGACACAATCAGCCCCAGCATTTT.

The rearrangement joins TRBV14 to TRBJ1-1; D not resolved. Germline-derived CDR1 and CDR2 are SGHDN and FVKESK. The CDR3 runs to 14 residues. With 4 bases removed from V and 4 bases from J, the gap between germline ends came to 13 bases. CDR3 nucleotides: TGTGCCAGCAGCCCAATATCGGTGGTCACTGAAGCTTTCTTT. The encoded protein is CASSPISVVTEAFF.

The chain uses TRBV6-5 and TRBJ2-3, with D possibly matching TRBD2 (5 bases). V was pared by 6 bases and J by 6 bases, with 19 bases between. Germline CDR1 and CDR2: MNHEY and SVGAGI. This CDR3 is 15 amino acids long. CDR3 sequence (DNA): TGTGCCAGCAGCCAAGGACGGACTGGCGTGGATACGCAGTATTTT. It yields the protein CASSQGRTGVDTQYF.

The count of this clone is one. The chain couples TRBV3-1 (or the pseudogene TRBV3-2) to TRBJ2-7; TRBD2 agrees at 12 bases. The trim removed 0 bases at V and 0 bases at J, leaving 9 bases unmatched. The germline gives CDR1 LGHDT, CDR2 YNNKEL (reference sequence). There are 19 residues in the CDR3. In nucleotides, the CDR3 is TGTGCCAGCAGCCAAGATATCAGGACTAGCGGGGCCTTCTCCTACGAGCAGTACTTC. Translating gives CASSQDIRTSGAFSYEQYF.

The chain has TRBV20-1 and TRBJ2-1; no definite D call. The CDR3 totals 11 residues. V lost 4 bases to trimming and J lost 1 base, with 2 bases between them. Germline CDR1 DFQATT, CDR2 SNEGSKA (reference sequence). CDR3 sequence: CSATSYNEQFF. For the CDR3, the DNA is TGCAGTGCTACGTCCTACAATGAGCAGTTCTTC.

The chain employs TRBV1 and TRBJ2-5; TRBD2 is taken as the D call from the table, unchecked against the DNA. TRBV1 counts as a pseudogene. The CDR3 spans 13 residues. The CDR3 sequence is CTSGGVTQETQYF. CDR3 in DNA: TGCACCAGCGGAGGGGTTACACAAGAGACCCAGTACTTC.

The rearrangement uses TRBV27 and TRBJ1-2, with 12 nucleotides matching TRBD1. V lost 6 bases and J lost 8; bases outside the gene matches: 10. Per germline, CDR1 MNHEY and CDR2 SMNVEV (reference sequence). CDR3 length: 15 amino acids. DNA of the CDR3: TGTGCCAGCAGGCTGGGACAGGGGGCTCGATCAGGCTACACCTTC. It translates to CASRLGQGARSGYTF.

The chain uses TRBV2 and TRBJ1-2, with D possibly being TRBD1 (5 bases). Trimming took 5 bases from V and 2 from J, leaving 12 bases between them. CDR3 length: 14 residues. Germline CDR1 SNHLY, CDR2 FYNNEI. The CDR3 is CASSPWGENYGYTF. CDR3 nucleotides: TGTGCCAGCAGTCCCTGGGGGGAGAACTATGGCTACACCTTC.

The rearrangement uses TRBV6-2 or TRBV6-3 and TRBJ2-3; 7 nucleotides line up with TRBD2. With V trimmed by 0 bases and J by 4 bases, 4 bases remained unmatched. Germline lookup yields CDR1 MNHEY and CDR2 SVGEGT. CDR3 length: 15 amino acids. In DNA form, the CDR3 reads TGTGCCAGCAGTTACTCGAGCGGGGTCCCAGATACGCAGTATTTT. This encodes CASSYSSGVPDTQYF.

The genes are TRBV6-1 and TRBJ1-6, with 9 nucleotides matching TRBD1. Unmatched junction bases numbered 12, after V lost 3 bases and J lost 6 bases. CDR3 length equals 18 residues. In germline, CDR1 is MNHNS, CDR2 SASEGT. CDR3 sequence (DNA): TGTGCCAGCAGTGATATGGCCCCCGGGACAGGGTCTAATTCACCCCTCCACTTT. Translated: CASSDMAPGTGSNSPLHF.

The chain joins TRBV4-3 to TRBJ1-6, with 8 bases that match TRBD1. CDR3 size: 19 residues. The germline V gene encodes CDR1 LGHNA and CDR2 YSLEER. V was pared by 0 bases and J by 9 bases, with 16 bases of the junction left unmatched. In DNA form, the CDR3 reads TGCGCCAGCAGCCAAGATCCAGACAGGGGTGATTCAGGTGGTTCACCCCTCCACTTT. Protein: CASSQDPDRGDSGGSPLHF.

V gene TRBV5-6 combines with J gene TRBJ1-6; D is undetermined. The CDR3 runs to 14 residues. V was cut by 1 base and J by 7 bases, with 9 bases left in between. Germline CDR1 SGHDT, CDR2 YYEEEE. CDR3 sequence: CASSLTQVNSPLHF. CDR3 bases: TGTGCCAGCAGCTTGACCCAGGTCAATTCACCCCTCCACTTT.

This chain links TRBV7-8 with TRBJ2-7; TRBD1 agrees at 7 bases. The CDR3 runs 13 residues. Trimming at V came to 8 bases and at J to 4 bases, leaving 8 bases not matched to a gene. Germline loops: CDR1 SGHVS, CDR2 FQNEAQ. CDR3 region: CASAPGQQYEQYF. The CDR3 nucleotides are TGTGCCAGCGCGCCGGGACAGCAATACGAGCAGTACTTC.

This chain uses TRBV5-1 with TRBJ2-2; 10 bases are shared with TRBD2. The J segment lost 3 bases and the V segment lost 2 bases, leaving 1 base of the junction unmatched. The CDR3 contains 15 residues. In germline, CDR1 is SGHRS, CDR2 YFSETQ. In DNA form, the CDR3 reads TGCGCCAGCAGCTTCCTAGCGGGGGACACCGGGGAGCTGTTTTTT. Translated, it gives CASSFLAGDTGELFF.

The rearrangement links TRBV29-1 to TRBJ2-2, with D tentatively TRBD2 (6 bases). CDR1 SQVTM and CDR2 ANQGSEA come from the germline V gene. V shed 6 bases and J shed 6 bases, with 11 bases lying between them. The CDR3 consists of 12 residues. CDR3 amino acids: CSVTSSPGELFF. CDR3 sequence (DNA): TGCAGCGTGACTAGTTCCCCCGGGGAGCTGTTTTTT.

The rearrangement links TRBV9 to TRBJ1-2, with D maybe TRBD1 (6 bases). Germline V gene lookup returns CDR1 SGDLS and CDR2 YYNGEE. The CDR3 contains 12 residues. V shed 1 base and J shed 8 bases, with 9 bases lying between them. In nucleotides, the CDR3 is TGTGCCAGCAGCGTACAGGGGCGGGGCTACACCTTC. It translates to CASSVQGRGYTF.

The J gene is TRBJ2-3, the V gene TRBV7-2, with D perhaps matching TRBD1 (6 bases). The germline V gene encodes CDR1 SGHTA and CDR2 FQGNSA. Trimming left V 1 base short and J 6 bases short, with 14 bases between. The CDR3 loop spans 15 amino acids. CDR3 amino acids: CASSLGQGLRDTQYF. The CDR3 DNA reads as TGTGCCAGCAGCTTAGGGCAGGGGCTGCGGGATACGCAGTATTTT.

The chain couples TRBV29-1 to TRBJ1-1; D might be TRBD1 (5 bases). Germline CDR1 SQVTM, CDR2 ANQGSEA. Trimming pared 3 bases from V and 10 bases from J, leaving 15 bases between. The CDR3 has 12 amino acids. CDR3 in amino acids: CSVEGDFRGAFF. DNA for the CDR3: TGCAGCGTTGAGGGGGACTTCCGCGGAGCTTTCTTT.

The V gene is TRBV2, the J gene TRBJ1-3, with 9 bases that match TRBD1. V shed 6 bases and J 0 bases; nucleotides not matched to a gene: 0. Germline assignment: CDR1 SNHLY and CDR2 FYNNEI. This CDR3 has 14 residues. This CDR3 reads CASRTGGSGNTIYF. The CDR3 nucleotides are TGTGCCAGCAGGACAGGGGGCTCTGGAAACACCATATATTTT.